Shown below are 10 T cell receptor beta chains from a single sample sequenced in a study of blood T cells in healthy people across ages. Then a second PCR, running about 6 to 11 cycles, was carried out with a sample-barcoded 5' primer and a J-beta primer mix. Via MiXCR, TCRdb re-called the 5' RACE reads, giving one row per CDR3 protein. The data show around 500,000 distinct CDR3 sequences, around half seen once. The sequencing input was blood. The receptors come from an elderly man in good health.

This chain uses TRBV6-5 with TRBJ2-3; tentative D call: TRBD2 (6 bases). The CDR3 runs to 14 residues. Trimming removed 2 bases from V and 3 bases from J, with 9 bases in between. The germline gives CDR1 MNHEY, CDR2 SVGAGI. This CDR3 reads CASSYARGTDTQYF. Here the CDR3 DNA reads TGTGCCAGCAGTTACGCGCGGGGAACAGATACGCAGTATTTT.

This clonotype has only a few counts. This chain links TRBV20-1 with TRBJ1-4; a weak D match, TRBD1 (5 bases). Germline V lookup: CDR1 DFQATT, CDR2 SNEGSKA (reference sequence). The CDR3 sequence is 13 residues long. V lost 3 bases and J lost 3, with 8 bases in between. The CDR3 region has the DNA TGCAGTGCTAGCGGCAGGGCTAATGAAAAACTGTTTTTT. Encoded protein: CSASGRANEKLFF.

The V gene is TRBV4-3, the J gene TRBJ1-2, with D hard to call. This CDR3 is built from 14 residues. Germline values: CDR1 LGHNA, CDR2 YSLEER. Trimming removed 0 bases at V and 4 bases at J, with 9 bases between. The CDR3: CASSQEGFGYGYTF. The CDR3 DNA is TGCGCCAGCAGCCAAGAAGGATTTGGCTATGGCTACACCTTC.

The chain recombines TRBV6-5 with TRBJ1-3, with D perhaps matching TRBD1 (6 bases). This CDR3 has 17 residues. From germline, CDR1 is MNHEY and CDR2 SVGAGI. The V end was cut by 2 bases, the J end by 2 bases, with 16 bases between. The CDR3 here is CASSYSGGRAAGNTIYF. DNA of the CDR3: TGTGCCAGCAGTTACAGTGGGGGCAGGGCTGCTGGAAACACCATATATTTT.

Of note for this clonotype: A much larger clonotype is one base distant, so this may be a read error. The chain has TRBV19 and TRBJ2-3; unclear D gene. This CDR3 has 15 residues. Germline V CDR1 and CDR2: LNHDA, SQIVND (reference sequence). The CDR3 DNA reads as TGTGCCAGTAGTATAGATGGTGCTCGCACAGATACGCAGAATTTT. Protein sequence: CASSIDGARTDTQNF.

The DNA for the CDR3 is TGTGCCACCAGTGACCCGGGGACAGATACGCAGTATTTT. This codes for CATSDPGTDTQYF. The rearrangement uses TRBV24-1 and TRBJ2-3; D may be TRBD2 (5 bases). The V and J ends lost 4 bases and 3 bases respectively, with 7 bases between them. The CDR3 is made up of 13 amino acids. Germline V gene sequence: CDR1 KGHDR, CDR2 SFDVKD.

The chain recombines TRBV5-1 with TRBJ2-3; weak D call: TRBD1 (6 bases). The germline gives CDR1 SGHRS, CDR2 YFSETQ. CDR3 length: 13 amino acids. V dropped 9 bases and J dropped 3 bases, with 14 bases sitting between them. This CDR3 is CATWTEGTDTQYF. The CDR3 region has the DNA TGCGCCACCTGGACAGAGGGGACAGATACGCAGTATTTT.

The CDR3 here is CASSFRGPGSEQYF. CDR3 in DNA: TGTGCCAGCAGTTTCAGGGGGCCGGGGAGCGAGCAGTACTTC. The chain joins TRBV27 to TRBJ2-7; 8 bases are a match to TRBD1. The J segment lost 6 bases and the V segment lost 3 bases, leaving 7 bases of the junction unmatched. This CDR3 has 14 amino acids. Germline CDR1 MNHEY, CDR2 SMNVEV (reference sequence).

The chain recombines TRBV6-4 with TRBJ2-2, with D maybe TRBD1 (6 bases). Trimming pared 6 bases from V and 5 bases from J, leaving 10 bases between. The CDR3 is 13 residues long. Germline V gene data show CDR1 as MRHNA and CDR2 as SNTAGT. The CDR3 sequence: CASRGTGTGELFF. For the CDR3, the DNA is TGTGCCAGCAGGGGCACAGGGACCGGGGAGCTGTTTTTT.

The chain carries TRBV20-1 and TRBJ2-5, with D perhaps given as TRBD1 or TRBD2 (5 bases each). Germline V gene data show CDR1 as DFQATT and CDR2 as SNEGSKA (reference sequence). The CDR3 sequence is 14 residues long. The V and J ends lost 2 bases and 4 bases respectively, with 14 bases between them. CDR3 sequence (DNA): TGCAGTGCTAGACGGGACCACCGGACAGAGACCCAGTACTTC. Amino acid sequence: CSARRDHRTETQYF.